Following are 2 T cell receptor beta chains from one sample sequenced in a study of T cell responses to AZD1222 COVID-19 vaccine. The table came from immunoSEQ multiplex PCR; TCRdb's copy has only in-frame clones and leaves some out. The sample yields about 120,000 clones, around 90% seen once. The sequencing used peripheral blood, collected 28 days after the second dose of the MenACWY control vaccine. The receptors shown here come from an adult who received the MenACWY meningococcal vaccine as a control.

The count of this clone is one. V gene TRBV7-3 combines with J gene TRBJ2-7, with D possibly TRBD2 on 6 matching bases. The CDR3 covers 13 residues. Germline V gene lookup returns CDR1 SGHTA and CDR2 FQGTGA. V gave up 0 bases and J gave up 3 bases, with 6 bases separating them. Here the CDR3 reads CASSLTGGYEQYF. The CDR3 DNA follows: TGTGCCAGCAGCTTAACGGGGGGCTACGAGCAGTACTTC.

The V call is TRBV10-1, the J call TRBJ2-3; TRBD1 is a possible D gene (6 bases). In germline, CDR1 is WNHNN, CDR2 SYGVQD (reference sequence). This CDR3 region has 12 residues. Deletions cut 9 bases from V and 5 bases from J, with 12 bases between. CDR3 sequence (DNA): TGCGCCAGATCGGACAGCCAAGATACGCAGTATTTT. The encoded protein is CARSDSQDTQYF.